One sample yielded the 29 T cell receptor beta chains listed below, sequenced in a study of cytomegalovirus exposure and HLA in healthy donors. The PCR used 60 Vbeta and 13 Jbeta primers. Sequencing was performed with immunoSEQ multiplex PCR; in TCRdb, only in-frame clones are kept and a portion is missing. The data show 210,000 or so clones, about 83% seen once. Sequenced: PBMCs. These receptors all stem from a man aged 40-50 years in good health and CMV-seronegative.

V and J are TRBV11-2 and TRBJ2-5, with 15 nucleotides matching TRBD2. The germline CDR1 and CDR2 sequences are SGHAT and FQNNGV. The CDR3 has 17 amino acids. The junction had 8 bases not matched to a gene; V was cut back by 3 bases and J by 6 bases. The CDR3 DNA is TGTGCCAGCAGCTTCGAAGGACTAGCGGGGGGGGTGCAGACCCAGTACTTC. Encoded protein: CASSFEGLAGGVQTQYF.

The genes are TRBV28 and TRBJ2-7; unclear D gene. The ends were cut back, 3 bases at V and 4 bases at J, with 4 bases in the middle. The CDR3 length is 11 residues. Germline V gene sequence: CDR1 MDHEN, CDR2 SYDVKM. The DNA of the CDR3 is TGTGCCAGCAGTTTCAGTTACGAGCAGTACTTC. Its translation is CASSFSYEQYF.

V is TRBV4-2 and J is TRBJ1-1; TRBD1 aligns across 7 bases. Germline V gene data show CDR1 as LGHNA and CDR2 as YNFKEQ. The ends lost 1 base at V and 7 bases at J; junction bases unmatched: 9. The length of the CDR3 is 15 residues. CDR3 loop: CASSQGDSLKIEAFF. The CDR3 coding sequence is TGTGCCAGCAGCCAAGGGGACAGCCTAAAAATTGAAGCTTTCTTT.

This clone was detected only once. The chain combines TRBV27 with TRBJ2-1; 15 positions agree with TRBD2. The CDR3 runs to 15 residues. V shed 6 bases, J shed 7 bases, and the junction held 4 bases outside the gene matches. From germline, CDR1 is MNHEY and CDR2 SMNVEV (reference sequence). CDR3 protein: CASRPGLAGGNEQFF. The DNA of the CDR3 is TGTGCCAGCAGACCGGGACTAGCGGGAGGAAATGAGCAGTTCTTC.

This CDR3 reads CASSGPGEQYF. As DNA, the CDR3 is TGCGCCAGCAGCGGGCCGGGGGAGCAGTACTTC. The J gene is TRBJ2-7, the V gene TRBV5-1; TRBD2 might be the D (5 bases). V was clipped by 4 bases and J by 7 bases, with 9 bases between them. Germline values: CDR1 SGHRS, CDR2 YFSETQ. This CDR3 has 11 residues.

V and J are TRBV5-4 and TRBJ1-4; TRBD1 is a possible D gene (5 bases). V lost 3 bases to trimming and J lost 5 bases, with 14 bases between them. The CDR3 covers 15 residues. Germline loops: CDR1 SGHNT, CDR2 YYREEE (reference sequence). The CDR3 nucleotides read TGTGCCAGCAGCTGGAGGGGTCGGGGAAATGAAAAACTGTTTTTT. Translating it yields CASSWRGRGNEKLFF.

The chain uses TRBV7-3 and TRBJ2-7, with TRBD1 identical over 9 bases. V was clipped by 6 bases and J by 8 bases; unmatched bases: 8. Per germline, CDR1 SGHTA and CDR2 FQGTGA. The length of the CDR3 is 13 residues. Written as DNA, the CDR3 is TGTGCCAGCAGTTATGACAGGGGGGGTCAGCAGTACTTC. Translation gives CASSYDRGGQQYF.

A single count supports this clone. The chain joins TRBV5-6 to TRBJ2-3, with TRBD2 identical over 12 bases. Germline-derived CDR1 and CDR2 are SGHDT and YYEEEE. V lost 1 base, J lost 0 bases, and 6 bases stayed unmatched. The CDR3 is 18 residues long. The DNA of the CDR3 is TGTGCCAGCAGCTTGCAGACTAGCGGGGGCCACAGCACAGATACGCAGTATTTT. Translated, it gives CASSLQTSGGHSTDTQYF.

The chain joins TRBV5-1 to TRBJ2-3, with 12 bases fitting TRBD2. CDR1 and CDR2 from the germline V gene are SGHRS and YFSETQ. Losses at the gene ends were 3 bases for V and 0 bases for J; bases not matched to a gene: 8. This CDR3 contains 18 residues. CDR3 bases: TGCGCCAGCAGCTCGACTAGCGGGGGCCCAACTAGCACAGATACGCAGTATTTT. It is translated as CASSSTSGGPTSTDTQYF.

The rearrangement joins TRBV27 to TRBJ2-1, with 7 bases fitting TRBD2. The CDR3 spans 14 residues. The germline gives CDR1 MNHEY, CDR2 SMNVEV (reference sequence). J gave up 2 bases and V 3 bases, and 1 base lay outside the gene matches. The CDR3 nucleotides are TGTGCCAGCAGTTTGGGGGGGACCTACAATGAGCAGTTCTTC. Amino acids: CASSLGGTYNEQFF.

This CDR3 reads CASSTSGSGSYEQYF. In DNA, the CDR3 is TGCGCCAGTTCAACGAGTGGGTCGGGTTCCTACGAGCAGTACTTC. V usage is TRBV10-2 and J usage is TRBJ2-7, with unresolved D. Germline CDR1 is WSHSY and CDR2 is SAAADI. V lost 9 bases, J lost 1 base, and 19 bases lay in between. The CDR3 spans 15 residues.

The J gene is TRBJ2-1, the V gene TRBV27; 9 bases align to TRBD1. V shed 6 bases, J shed 8 bases, and the junction held 5 bases outside the gene matches. Per the germline V gene, CDR1 is MNHEY and CDR2 is SMNVEV (reference sequence). The CDR3 runs 13 residues. The CDR3 nucleotides read TGTGCCAGCAGAACCGGGACAGGGTATGAGCAGTTCTTC. This gives the protein CASRTGTGYEQFF.

The chain links TRBV19 to TRBJ1-5; no reliable D call. The length of the CDR3 is 14 residues. Per the germline V gene, CDR1 is LNHDA and CDR2 is SQIVND (reference sequence). V was cut by 1 base and J by 3 bases, with 7 bases left in between. This chain's CDR3 is CASSIAGFNQPQHF. CDR3 sequence (DNA): TGTGCCAGTAGTATAGCAGGATTCAATCAGCCCCAGCATTTT.

This chain connects TRBV18 to TRBJ2-1; 7 nucleotides line up with TRBD2. The CDR3 loop spans 15 amino acids. The V gene's germline CDR1 is KGHSH and CDR2 LQKENI. Trimming at V came to 7 bases and at J to 0 bases, leaving 6 bases not matched to a gene. The CDR3 nucleotides are TGTGCCAGCTATCCGATAGCGGGCTCCTACAATGAGCAGTTCTTC. Translation gives CASYPIAGSYNEQFF.

This clone was observed once. The V and J genes are TRBV25-1 and TRBJ2-7; 12 bases map to TRBD1. J was trimmed by 4 bases and V by 2 bases; bases with no gene match: 9. Germline CDR1 reads MGHDK; CDR2 reads SYGVNS. This CDR3 has 17 amino acids. The CDR3 sequence is CASSERGTGGKSYEQYF. For the CDR3, the DNA is TGTGCCAGCAGTGAAAGAGGGACAGGGGGCAAGTCGTACGAGCAGTACTTC.

This clone was picked up a small number of times. The chain carries TRBV11-3 and TRBJ2-7; D uncertain. Germline loops: CDR1 SGHNT, CDR2 YENEEA. This CDR3 spans 13 amino acids. The V end lost 3 bases, the J end lost 4 bases, and 10 bases lay between the germline ends. CDR3 residues: CASSFSTDYEQYF. CDR3 DNA: TGTGCCAGCAGCTTTTCTACCGATTACGAGCAGTACTTC.

This rearrangement joins TRBV9 to TRBJ2-7, with TRBD2 matching over 7 bases. The trim removed 0 bases at V and 2 bases at J, leaving 8 bases unmatched. This CDR3 is 16 amino acids long. The V gene's germline CDR1 is SGDLS and CDR2 YYNGEE. CDR3 nucleotide sequence: TGTGCCAGCAGCGTAGATGGCGGGAGACCACCCTACGAGCAGTACTTC. Translating gives CASSVDGGRPPYEQYF.

This clone appeared a few times. Here the CDR3 reads CASSIGVNTEAFF. CDR3 in DNA: TGTGCCAGTAGTATAGGAGTTAACACTGAAGCTTTCTTT. This chain connects TRBV19 to TRBJ1-1, with D uncertain. Trimming removed 1 base from V and 2 bases from J, with 5 bases in between. CDR1 is LNHDA, CDR2 SQIVND, per germline (reference sequence). The CDR3 covers 13 residues.

CDR3 nucleotides: TGTGCCAGCAATACAGGTATGAACACTGAAGCTTTCTTT. The encoded protein is CASNTGMNTEAFF. The V gene is TRBV28, the J gene TRBJ1-1; TRBD1 is a possible D gene (5 bases). From germline, CDR1 is MDHEN and CDR2 SYDVKM. The V end lost 7 bases, the J end lost 0 bases, and 9 bases lay between the germline ends. The CDR3 sequence is 13 residues long.

The V call is TRBV11-2, the J call TRBJ1-1; 8 bases agree with TRBD1. V was pared by 1 base and J by 1 base, with 11 bases of the junction left unmatched. The germline V gene encodes CDR1 SGHAT and CDR2 FQNNGV. There are 18 residues in the CDR3. CDR3 protein: CASSLASPGQARNTEAFF. CDR3 DNA sequence: TGTGCCAGCAGCTTAGCGTCACCGGGACAGGCCAGGAACACTGAAGCTTTCTTT.

The rearrangement links TRBV4-3 to TRBJ2-7; 9 positions agree with TRBD2. Germline trimming cut 4 bases from V and 2 bases from J; bases unmatched to any gene: 3. The CDR3 has 14 residues. Germline V gene lookup returns CDR1 LGHNA and CDR2 YSLEER. The CDR3 reads CASSPSGDTYEQYF. The DNA of the CDR3 is TGCGCCAGCAGCCCTAGCGGGGACACCTACGAGCAGTACTTC.

J is TRBJ1-2 and V is TRBV2; tentative D call: TRBD1 (6 bases). The CDR3 has 12 residues. Germline assignment: CDR1 SNHLY and CDR2 FYNNEI. The V end lost 4 bases, the J end lost 4 bases, and 7 bases lay between the germline ends. DNA for the CDR3: TGTGCCAGCAGTGGGACAGCCTATGGCTACACCTTC. This encodes CASSGTAYGYTF.

This chain joins TRBV2 and TRBJ1-4; a possible D gene is TRBD1 (5 bases). The CDR3 is 14 amino acids. V was trimmed by 6 bases and J by 7 bases, leaving 15 bases between them. Looked up from germline, CDR1 is SNHLY and CDR2 is FYNNEI. The CDR3 coding sequence is TGTGCCAGCAGACGGCCAGGGTCGGGTGAAAAACTGTTTTTT. It yields the protein CASRRPGSGEKLFF.

This clone was seen a single time. One end of the junction does not line up with germline, which may come from a read error. This sequence joins TRBV7-9 and TRBJ1-1; a weak D match, TRBD1 (6 bases). Germline-derived CDR1 and CDR2 are SEHNR and FQNEAQ (reference sequence). This CDR3 spans 17 amino acids. The chain's CDR3 is CSSSRFGQGWRDTEAFF. CDR3 DNA: TGTTCCAGCAGCAGATTCGGGCAGGGGTGGCGAGACACTGAAGCTTTCTTT.

The chain recombines TRBV27 with TRBJ1-2; 7 nucleotides match TRBD1. The germline CDR1 and CDR2 sequences are MNHEY and SMNVEV (reference sequence). The CDR3 is 13 residues long. Trimming cost V 3 bases and J 4 bases; bases outside gene matches: 2. CDR3 residues: CASSFQGGYGYTF. The CDR3 DNA follows: TGTGCCAGCAGTTTTCAGGGGGGCTATGGCTACACCTTC.

The V call is TRBV6-5, the J call TRBJ2-5; 8 nucleotides match TRBD2. The last part of the DNA fits TRBJ2-7 better; the J call may be wrong. The CDR3 runs to 14 residues. Germline values: CDR1 MNHEY, CDR2 SVGAGI. The CDR3 DNA is TGTGCCAGCAGTTACAAGCGGGAGTCCTACGAGCAGTACTTC. Its translation: CASSYKRESYEQYF.

The CDR3 nucleotides are TGTGCCAGTAGTACGACAGGGACCACGCCCCGCTACACCTTC. Protein sequence: CASSTTGTTPRYTF. The chain recombines TRBV19 with TRBJ1-2; 7 positions agree with TRBD1. Germline CDR1 reads LNHDA; CDR2 reads SQIVND (reference sequence). Trimming took 4 bases from V and 9 from J; bases not matched to a gene: 11. The CDR3 totals 14 residues.

The chain couples TRBV4-2 to TRBJ1-2; no clear D gene. Germline CDR1 and CDR2: LGHNA and YNFKEQ. The CDR3 length is 15 residues. V lost 1 base, J lost 4 bases, and 13 bases lay in between. The CDR3 here is CASSQVWVGSYGYTF. CDR3 in DNA: TGTGCCAGCAGCCAAGTGTGGGTAGGGAGCTATGGCTACACCTTC.

The genes are TRBV7-3 and TRBJ2-3; the D gene is possibly TRBD2 (7 bases). Per germline, CDR1 SGHTA and CDR2 FQGTGA. Trimming cost V 0 bases and J 5 bases, with 18 bases left between them. The CDR3 loop spans 17 amino acids. The CDR3 reads CASSLTVSGRGLDTQYF. The CDR3 DNA reads as TGTGCCAGCAGCTTAACTGTTTCCGGGCGGGGGCTAGATACGCAGTATTTT. The full variable domain, in which reference TRBV7-3 and TRBJ2-3 provide the parts outside the CDR3, is GAGVSQTPSNKVTEKGKYVELRCDPISGHTALYWYRQSLGQGPEFLIYFQGTGAADDSGLPNDRFFAVRPEGSVSTLKIQRTERGDSAVYLCASSLTVSGRGLDTQYFGPGTRLTVL.